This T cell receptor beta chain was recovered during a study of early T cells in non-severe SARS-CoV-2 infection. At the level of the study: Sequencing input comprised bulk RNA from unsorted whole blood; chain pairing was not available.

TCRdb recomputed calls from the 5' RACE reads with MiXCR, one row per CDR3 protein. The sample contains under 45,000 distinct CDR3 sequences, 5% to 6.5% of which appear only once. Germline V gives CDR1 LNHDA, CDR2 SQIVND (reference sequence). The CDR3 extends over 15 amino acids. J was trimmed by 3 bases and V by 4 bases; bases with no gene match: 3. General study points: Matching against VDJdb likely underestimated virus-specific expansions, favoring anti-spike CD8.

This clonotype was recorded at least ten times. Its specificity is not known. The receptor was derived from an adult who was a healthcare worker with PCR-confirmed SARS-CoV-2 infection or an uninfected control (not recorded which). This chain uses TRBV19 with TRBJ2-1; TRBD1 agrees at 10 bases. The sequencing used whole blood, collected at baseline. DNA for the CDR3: TGTGCCAGTAGTACCGGACAGGGGGGCTACAATGAGCAGTTCTTC. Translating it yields CASSTGQGGYNEQFF.